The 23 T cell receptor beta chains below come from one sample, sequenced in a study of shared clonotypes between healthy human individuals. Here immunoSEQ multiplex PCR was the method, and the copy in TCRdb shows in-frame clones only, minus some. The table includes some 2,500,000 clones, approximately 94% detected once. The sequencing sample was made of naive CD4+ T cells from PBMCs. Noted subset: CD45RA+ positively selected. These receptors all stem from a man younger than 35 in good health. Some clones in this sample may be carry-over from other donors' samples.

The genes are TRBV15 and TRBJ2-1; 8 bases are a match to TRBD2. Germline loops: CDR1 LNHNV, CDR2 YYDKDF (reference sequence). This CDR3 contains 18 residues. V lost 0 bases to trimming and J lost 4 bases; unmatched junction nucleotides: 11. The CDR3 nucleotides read TGTGCCACCAGCAGAGAGGGGACTAGAGTCGAGGGATACAATGAGCAGTTCTTC. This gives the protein CATSREGTRVEGYNEQFF.

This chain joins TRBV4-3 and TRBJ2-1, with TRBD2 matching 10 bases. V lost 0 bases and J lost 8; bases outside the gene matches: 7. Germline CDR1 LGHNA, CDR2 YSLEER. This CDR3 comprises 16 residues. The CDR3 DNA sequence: TGCGCCAGCAGCCAAGAGAAGGCTAGCGGGAGACATGAGCAGTTCTTC. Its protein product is CASSQEKASGRHEQFF.

The CDR3 loop is CASRADSQFSYNEQFF. CDR3 sequence (DNA): TGTGCCAGCAGGGCGGACAGCCAATTCTCCTACAATGAGCAGTTCTTC. The chain uses TRBV28 and TRBJ2-1, with a possible D match to TRBD1 (6 bases). The CDR3 consists of 16 residues. Germline V gene sequence: CDR1 MDHEN, CDR2 SYDVKM. Trimming took 6 bases from V and 0 from J, leaving 15 bases between them.

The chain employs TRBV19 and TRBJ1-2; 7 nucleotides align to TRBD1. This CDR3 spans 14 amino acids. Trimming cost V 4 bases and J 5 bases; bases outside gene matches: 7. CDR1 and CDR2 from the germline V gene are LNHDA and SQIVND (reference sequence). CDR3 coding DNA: TGTGCCAGTAGTACCAAGACAGGGATGTATGGCTACACCTTC. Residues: CASSTKTGMYGYTF.

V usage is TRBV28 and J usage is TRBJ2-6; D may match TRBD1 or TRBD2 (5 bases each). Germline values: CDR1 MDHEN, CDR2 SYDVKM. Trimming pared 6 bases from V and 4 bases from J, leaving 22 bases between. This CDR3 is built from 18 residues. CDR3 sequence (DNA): TGTGCCAGCAGCGCATCCGGGACCCCGGGCGCCGGGGCCAACGTCCTGACTTTC. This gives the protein CASSASGTPGAGANVLTF.

The CDR3 sequence is CASSPGGVYGYTF. In nucleotides, the CDR3 is TGTGCCAGCTCACCGGGAGGGGTTTATGGCTACACCTTC. This chain links TRBV18 with TRBJ1-2; D may be TRBD1 (5 bases). V was clipped by 3 bases and J by 5 bases, with 10 bases between them. CDR1 and CDR2 (germline): KGHSH, LQKENI. CDR3 length: 13 residues.

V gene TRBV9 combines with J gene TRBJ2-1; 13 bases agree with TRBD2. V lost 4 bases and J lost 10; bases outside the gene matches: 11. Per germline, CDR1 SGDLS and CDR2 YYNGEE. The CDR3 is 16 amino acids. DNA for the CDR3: TGTGCCAGCAGCCCCCGACTAGCGGGAGGTCCAGTCGAGCAGTTCTTC. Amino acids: CASSPRLAGGPVEQFF.

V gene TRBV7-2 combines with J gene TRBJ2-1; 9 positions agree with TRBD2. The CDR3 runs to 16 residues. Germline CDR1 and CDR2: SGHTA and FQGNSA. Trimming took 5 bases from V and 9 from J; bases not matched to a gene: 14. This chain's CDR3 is CASSGGTSPLWGEQFF. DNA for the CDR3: TGTGCCAGCAGCGGGGGGACTAGCCCACTTTGGGGTGAGCAGTTCTTC.

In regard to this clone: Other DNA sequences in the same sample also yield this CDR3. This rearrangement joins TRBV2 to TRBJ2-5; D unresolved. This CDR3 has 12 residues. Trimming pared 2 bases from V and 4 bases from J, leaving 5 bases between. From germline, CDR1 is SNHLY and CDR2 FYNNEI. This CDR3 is CASSESRETQYF. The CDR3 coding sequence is TGTGCCAGCAGTGAAAGTCGAGAGACCCAGTACTTC.

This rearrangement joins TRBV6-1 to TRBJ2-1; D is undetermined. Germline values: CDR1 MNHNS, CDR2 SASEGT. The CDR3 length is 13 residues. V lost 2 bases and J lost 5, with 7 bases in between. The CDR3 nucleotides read TGTGCCAGCAGTGAACACCGAGACAATGAGCAGTTCTTC. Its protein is CASSEHRDNEQFF.

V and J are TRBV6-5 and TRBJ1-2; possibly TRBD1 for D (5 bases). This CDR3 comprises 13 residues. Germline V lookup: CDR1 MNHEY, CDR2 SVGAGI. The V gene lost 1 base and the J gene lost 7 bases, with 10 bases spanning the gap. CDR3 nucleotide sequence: TGTGCCAGCAGTTACTATTCAGGGACTGGCTACACCTTC. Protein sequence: CASSYYSGTGYTF.

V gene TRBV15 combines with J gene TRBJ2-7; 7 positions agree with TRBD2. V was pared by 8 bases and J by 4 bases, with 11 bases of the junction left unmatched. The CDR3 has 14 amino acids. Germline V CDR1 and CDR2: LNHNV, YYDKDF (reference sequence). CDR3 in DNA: TGTGCCACCGCTGGCGGCGGGAGAGCTTACGAGCAGTACTTC. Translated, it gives CATAGGGRAYEQYF. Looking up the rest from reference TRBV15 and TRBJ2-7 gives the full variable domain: DAMVIQNPRYQVTQFGKPVTLSCSQTLNHNVMYWYQQKSSQAPKLLFHYYDKDFNNEADTPDNFQSRRPNTSFCFLDIRSPGLGDTAMYLCATAGGGRAYEQYFGPGTRLTVT.

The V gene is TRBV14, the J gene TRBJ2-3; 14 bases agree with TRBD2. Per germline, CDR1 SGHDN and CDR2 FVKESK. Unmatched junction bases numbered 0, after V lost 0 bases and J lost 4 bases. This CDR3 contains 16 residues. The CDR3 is CASSQEGLAGADTQYF. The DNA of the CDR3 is TGTGCCAGCAGCCAAGAGGGACTAGCGGGAGCAGATACGCAGTATTTT.

The CDR3 here is CASSPRRASGGSTDTQYF. CDR3 in DNA: TGTGCCAGCAGCCCGAGGCGAGCTAGCGGGGGAAGTACAGATACGCAGTATTTT. This sequence joins TRBV7-6 and TRBJ2-3; 10 positions agree with TRBD2. The germline V gene has CDR1 SGHVS and CDR2 FNYEAQ. Germline trimming cut 5 bases from V and 3 bases from J; bases unmatched to any gene: 14. The CDR3 contains 18 residues.

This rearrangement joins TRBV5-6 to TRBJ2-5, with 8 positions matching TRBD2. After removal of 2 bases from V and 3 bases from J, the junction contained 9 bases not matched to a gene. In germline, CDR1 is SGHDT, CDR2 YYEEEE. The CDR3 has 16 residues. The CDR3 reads CASSFTSGSYKETQYF. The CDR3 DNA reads TGTGCCAGCAGCTTCACAAGCGGGAGTTATAAAGAGACCCAGTACTTC.

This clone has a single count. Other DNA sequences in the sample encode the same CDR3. The CDR3 sequence is CASSLGTTGNTIYF. For the CDR3, the DNA is TGTGCCAGCAGCTTAGGGACAACCGGAAACACCATATATTTT. This chain connects TRBV7-9 to TRBJ1-3, with TRBD1 as a possible D gene (5 bases). The germline CDR1 and CDR2 sequences are SEHNR and FQNEAQ (reference sequence). With 1 base removed from V and 4 bases from J, the gap between germline ends came to 8 bases. The CDR3 extends over 14 amino acids.

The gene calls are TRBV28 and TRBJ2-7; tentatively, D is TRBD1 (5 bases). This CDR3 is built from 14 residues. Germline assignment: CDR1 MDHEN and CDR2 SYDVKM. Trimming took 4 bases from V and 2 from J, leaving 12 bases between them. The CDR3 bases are TGTGCCAGCAGTTCCCCGGACAAGCCCTACGAGCAGTACTTC. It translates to CASSSPDKPYEQYF.

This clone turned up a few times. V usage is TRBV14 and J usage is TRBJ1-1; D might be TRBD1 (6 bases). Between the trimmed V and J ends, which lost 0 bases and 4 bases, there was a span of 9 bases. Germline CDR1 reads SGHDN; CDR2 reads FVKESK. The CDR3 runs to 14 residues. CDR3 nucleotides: TGTGCCAGCAGCCAAGACCACAGGGTCACTGAAGCTTTCTTT. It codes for CASSQDHRVTEAFF.

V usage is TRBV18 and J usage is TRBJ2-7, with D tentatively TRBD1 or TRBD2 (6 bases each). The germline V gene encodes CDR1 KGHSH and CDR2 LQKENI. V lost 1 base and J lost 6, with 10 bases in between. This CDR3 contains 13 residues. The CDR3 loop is CASSPHGGGEQYF. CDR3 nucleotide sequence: TGTGCCAGCTCACCACACGGGGGCGGCGAGCAGTACTTC.

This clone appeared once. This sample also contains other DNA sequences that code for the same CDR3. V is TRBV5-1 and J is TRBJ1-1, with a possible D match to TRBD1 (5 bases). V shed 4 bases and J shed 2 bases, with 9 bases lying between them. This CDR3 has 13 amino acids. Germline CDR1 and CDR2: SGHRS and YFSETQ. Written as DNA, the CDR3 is TGCGCCAGCAGCCATGACAGAAACACTGAAGCTTTCTTT. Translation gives CASSHDRNTEAFF.

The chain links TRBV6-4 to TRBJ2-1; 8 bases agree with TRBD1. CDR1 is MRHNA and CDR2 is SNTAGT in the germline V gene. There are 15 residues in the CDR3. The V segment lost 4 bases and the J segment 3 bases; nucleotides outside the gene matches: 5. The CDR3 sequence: CASSAGGQNYNEQFF. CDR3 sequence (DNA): TGTGCCAGCAGTGCAGGGGGCCAGAACTACAATGAGCAGTTCTTC.

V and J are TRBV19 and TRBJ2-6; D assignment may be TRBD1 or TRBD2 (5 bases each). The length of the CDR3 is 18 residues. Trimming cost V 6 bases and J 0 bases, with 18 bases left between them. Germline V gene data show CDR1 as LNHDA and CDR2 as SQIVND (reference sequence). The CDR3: CASSTPPGTYSGANVLTF. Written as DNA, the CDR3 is TGTGCCAGTAGCACCCCCCCGGGGACCTACTCTGGGGCCAACGTCCTGACTTTC.

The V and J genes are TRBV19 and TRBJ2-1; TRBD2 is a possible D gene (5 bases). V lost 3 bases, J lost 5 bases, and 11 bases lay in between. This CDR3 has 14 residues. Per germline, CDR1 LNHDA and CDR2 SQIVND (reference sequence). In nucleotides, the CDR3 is TGTGCCAGTAGTATTCGGTCCGGGGACAATGAGCAGTTCTTC. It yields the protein CASSIRSGDNEQFF.